A selection of T cell receptor beta chains follows, all from one sample in a study of shared clonotypes between healthy human individuals. Sequenced by immunoSEQ multiplex PCR; TCRdb stores in-frame clones only, minus some. There are 1.5 million to 2.5 million clones in the sample; over 85% occur only once, and around 1% lies in the top ten. The sample taken for sequencing was naive CD8+ T cells sorted from blood. The receptors originated from a man aged 18-30 years in good health. The CDR3 runs from the conserved cysteine through the conserved F or W. The order of the fields is CDR3 protein, J gene, CDR3 length, D gene, V gene. The D gene is left open where the match is weak.

cdr3_aa: CASSPGGAQETQYF; j_call: TRBJ2-5; cdr3_length: 14; d_call: TRBD1; v_call: TRBV27
cdr3_aa: CASSFSLYNEQFF; j_call: TRBJ2-1; cdr3_length: 13; d_call: -; v_call: TRBV4-3
cdr3_aa: CAWRSYGQTEAFF; j_call: TRBJ1-1; cdr3_length: 13; d_call: -; v_call: TRBV30
cdr3_aa: CASSLELIENYGYTF; j_call: TRBJ1-2; cdr3_length: 15; d_call: -; v_call: TRBV7-2
cdr3_aa: CATSGTGFLALHF; j_call: TRBJ1-6; cdr3_length: 13; d_call: TRBD1; v_call: TRBV27
cdr3_aa: CASSLNGRDTEAFF; j_call: TRBJ1-1; cdr3_length: 14; d_call: -; v_call: TRBV7-3
cdr3_aa: CASSELPKKDTQYF; j_call: TRBJ2-3; cdr3_length: 14; d_call: -; v_call: TRBV6-4
cdr3_aa: CASAARQVDFYGYTF; j_call: TRBJ1-2; cdr3_length: 15; d_call: -; v_call: TRBV2
cdr3_aa: CASSRPYLGDTGELFF; j_call: TRBJ2-2; cdr3_length: 16; d_call: -; v_call: TRBV6-6
cdr3_aa: CASSVGYSSYEQYF; j_call: TRBJ2-7; cdr3_length: 14; d_call: -; v_call: TRBV9
cdr3_aa: CASSPGQGPNYGYTF; j_call: TRBJ1-2; cdr3_length: 15; d_call: TRBD1; v_call: TRBV5-1
cdr3_aa: CASLDGLSYEQYF; j_call: TRBJ2-7; cdr3_length: 13; d_call: -; v_call: TRBV2
cdr3_aa: CASSYSGDWRYEQYF; j_call: TRBJ2-7; cdr3_length: 15; d_call: -; v_call: TRBV6-5
cdr3_aa: CASSEAGGPYEQYF; j_call: TRBJ2-7; cdr3_length: 14; d_call: TRBD1; v_call: TRBV2
cdr3_aa: CAISEGTGEGETQYF; j_call: TRBJ2-5; cdr3_length: 15; d_call: TRBD1; v_call: TRBV10-3
cdr3_aa: CASSDGLRTGELFF; j_call: TRBJ2-2; cdr3_length: 14; d_call: -; v_call: TRBV13
cdr3_aa: CASSELAANTEAFF; j_call: TRBJ1-1; cdr3_length: 14; d_call: -; v_call: TRBV6-1